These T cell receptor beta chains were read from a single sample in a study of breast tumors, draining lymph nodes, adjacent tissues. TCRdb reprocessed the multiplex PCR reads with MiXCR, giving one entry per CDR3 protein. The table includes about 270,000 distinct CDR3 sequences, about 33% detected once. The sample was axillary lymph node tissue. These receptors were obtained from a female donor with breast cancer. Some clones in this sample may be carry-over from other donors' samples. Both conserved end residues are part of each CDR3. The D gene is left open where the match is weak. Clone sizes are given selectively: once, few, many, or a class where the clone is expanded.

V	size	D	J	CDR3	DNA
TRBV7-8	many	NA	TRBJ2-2	CASSRTGAGELFF	TGTGCCAGCAGTCGAACGGGGGCCGGGGAGCTGTTTTTT
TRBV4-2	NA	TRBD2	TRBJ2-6	CASRLGISGGGNVLTF	TGTGCCAGCAGGTTAGGGATCTCCGGGGGAGGGAACGTCCTGACTTTC
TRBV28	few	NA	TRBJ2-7	CASRTGGDYEQYF	TGTGCCAGCAGAACAGGGGGGGACTACGAGCAGTACTTC
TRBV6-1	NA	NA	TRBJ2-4	CASSGGVLAKNIQYF	TGTGCCAGCAGTGGAGGGGTTCTAGCCAAAAACATTCAGTACTTC
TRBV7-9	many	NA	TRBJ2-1	CASEGVSSYNEQFF	TGTGCCAGCGAAGGGGTGTCCTCCTACAATGAGCAGTTCTTC
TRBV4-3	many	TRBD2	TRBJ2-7	CASSQDRGRPTYEQYF	TGCGCCAGCAGCCAAGATCGCGGGAGACCCACCTACGAGCAGTACTTC
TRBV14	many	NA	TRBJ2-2	CASSQDLPGLPGAGELFF	TGTGCCAGCAGCCAAGATCTCCCCGGGTTGCCCGGGGCCGGGGAGCTGTTTTTT
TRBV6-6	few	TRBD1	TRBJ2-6	CASSHRDSLVLSGANVLTF	TGTGCCAGCAGTCACCGGGACAGCTTAGTCCTCTCTGGGGCCAACGTCCTGACTTTC
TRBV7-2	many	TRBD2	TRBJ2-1	CASSPPPLAASYNEQFF	TGTGCCAGCAGCCCACCCCCACTAGCGGCCTCCTACAATGAGCAGTTCTTC
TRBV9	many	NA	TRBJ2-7	CASSVGTIPYEQYF	TGTGCCAGCAGCGTAGGTACTATTCCCTACGAGCAGTACTTC
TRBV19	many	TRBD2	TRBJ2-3	CASTGLAGDDTQYF	TGTGCCAGTACGGGACTAGCGGGAGACGATACGCAGTATTTT
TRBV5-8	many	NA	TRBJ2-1	CASSSGMAGNEQFF	TGTGCCAGCAGCTCAGGGATGGCGGGCAATGAGCAGTTCTTC
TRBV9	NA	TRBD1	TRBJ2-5	CASSGAGTGGQRETQYF	TGTGCCAGCAGCGGAGCCGGGACAGGGGGACAGCGCGAGACCCAGTACTTC
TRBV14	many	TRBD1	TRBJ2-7	CASSQDRTGGLDEQYF	TGTGCCAGCAGCCAAGATCGGACAGGGGGCCTGGACGAGCAGTACTTC
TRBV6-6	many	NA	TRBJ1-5	CASTIGQPQPQHF	TGTGCCAGCACGATAGGACAGCCTCAGCCCCAGCATTTT
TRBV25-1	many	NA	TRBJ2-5	CASSASAKETQYF	TGTGCCAGCAGTGCGTCAGCGAAAGAGACCCAGTACTTC
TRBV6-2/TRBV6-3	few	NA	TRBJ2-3	CASSFRRGRDTQYF	TGTGCCAGCAGTTTCCGCCGGGGGCGGGATACGCAGTATTTT
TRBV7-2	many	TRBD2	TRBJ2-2	CASSGRTSGGNTGELFF	TGTGCCAGCAGCGGCCGGACTAGCGGGGGGAACACCGGGGAGCTGTTTTTT
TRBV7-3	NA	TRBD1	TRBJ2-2	CASSLNPRGRTGLNTGELFF	TGTGCCAGCAGCTTAAATCCCCGAGGCAGGACAGGGTTGAACACCGGGGAGCTGTTTTTT